The 25 T cell receptor beta chains in this list originate from one sample, sequenced in a study of Graves' ophthalmopathy and Graves' hyperthyroidism. Amplification of TCR beta CDR3 regions used RNA transcripts. RT-PCR was first run with HTBI primers, then multiplex PCR in a second round. TCRdb passed the multiplex PCR reads through MiXCR, listing each CDR3 protein once. The table lists 200,000 to 300,000 distinct CDR3 sequences, around 42% of them singletons. Material: peripheral blood. Source of these receptors: an adult man with Graves' ophthalmopathy.

J is TRBJ1-1 and V is TRBV19; no clear D. Germline V gene lookup returns CDR1 LNHDA and CDR2 SQIVND (reference sequence). The CDR3 has 15 amino acids. Trimming shortened V by 3 bases and J by 1 base, and 12 bases separated the two germline ends. The CDR3 bases are TGTGCCAGTAGTATCGGAGGGTCCTCGAACACTGAAGCTTTCTTT. Its protein is CASSIGGSSNTEAFF.

This clonotype has more than one count but fewer than ten. The V call is TRBV7-9, the J call TRBJ2-7, with a possible D match to TRBD1 (5 bases). CDR1 and CDR2 from the germline V gene are SEHNR and FQNEAQ (reference sequence). The CDR3 consists of 16 residues. V lost 4 bases to trimming and J lost 3 bases, with 19 bases between them. The CDR3 DNA is TGTGCCAGCAGCTCTCCACTCGACAGTGAGATCTACGAGCAGTACTTC. It specifies CASSSPLDSEIYEQYF.

V gene TRBV12-3 or TRBV12-4 combines with J gene TRBJ1-3; D uncertain. The V end lost 5 bases, the J end lost 0 bases, and 8 bases lay between the germline ends. The CDR3 extends over 14 amino acids. CDR3 sequence: CASSLGLSGNTIYF. The CDR3 region has the DNA TGTGCCAGCAGTCTGGGCCTCTCTGGAAACACCATATATTTT.

The rearrangement uses TRBV19 and TRBJ2-7; weak D call: TRBD1 (6 bases). The CDR3 is 14 amino acids. Per the germline V gene, CDR1 is LNHDA and CDR2 is SQIVND (reference sequence). V was trimmed by 5 bases and J by 3 bases, leaving 14 bases between them. The chain's CDR3 is CASSFSGQLYEQYF. The CDR3 coding sequence is TGTGCCAGTAGTTTCTCCGGACAGCTCTACGAGCAGTACTTC.

The sample holds one count of this clonotype. V is TRBV2 and J is TRBJ2-5; 8 bases line up with TRBD1. Looked up from germline, CDR1 is SNHLY and CDR2 is FYNNEI. J lost 7 bases, V lost 6 bases, and 13 bases had no gene match. This CDR3 is built from 15 residues. Here the CDR3 reads CASSLASGGLGTQYF. DNA for the CDR3: TGTGCCAGCAGCTTGGCCTCAGGGGGCTTGGGGACCCAGTACTTC.

The chain couples TRBV7-3 to TRBJ2-7; 8 bases match TRBD1. The DNA end is more similar to TRBJ2-4, so the J call may be wrong. CDR1 is SGHTA and CDR2 is FQGTGA in the germline V gene. The CDR3 contains 13 residues. CDR3 nucleotide sequence: TGTGCCAGCAGCCGCCGACAGGGGAACATTCAGTACTTC. This translates into CASSRRQGNIQYF.

The chain carries TRBV5-8 and TRBJ2-7; 10 nucleotides agree with TRBD1. The J segment lost 2 bases and the V segment lost 2 bases, leaving 4 bases of the junction unmatched. CDR1 and CDR2 (germline): SGHTS, YDEGEE. The CDR3 covers 15 residues. DNA of the CDR3: TGTGCCAGCAGCTTAGCCGGGACAGGGGCCTACGAGCAGTACTTC. Its protein is CASSLAGTGAYEQYF.

This chain uses TRBV20-1 with TRBJ2-5; the match to TRBD1 covers 7 bases. Germline loops: CDR1 DFQATT, CDR2 SNEGSKA (reference sequence). CDR3 length: 13 amino acids. V lost 6 bases to trimming and J lost 1 base; unmatched junction nucleotides: 5. The DNA for the CDR3 is TGCAGTGCCAACCGGGACAGCCAAGAGACCCAGTACTTC. It encodes CSANRDSQETQYF.

This clonotype was seen a handful of times. The chain has TRBV9 and TRBJ1-1, with D perhaps matching TRBD1 (6 bases). Between the trimmed V and J ends, which lost 4 bases and 7 bases, there was a span of 11 bases. CDR1 SGDLS and CDR2 YYNGEE come from the germline V gene. This CDR3 region has 12 residues. The CDR3 nucleotides read TGTGCCAGCAGCCCCGGGGGCCTTGAAGCTTTCTTT. As protein: CASSPGGLEAFF.

V usage is TRBV10-2 and J usage is TRBJ1-2, with 8 bases that match TRBD1. Germline CDR1 WSHSY, CDR2 SAAADI. The V segment lost 4 bases and the J segment 8 bases; nucleotides outside the gene matches: 6. The CDR3 covers 13 residues. The CDR3 loop is CASSGTGNGGYTF. The CDR3 nucleotides are TGCGCCAGCAGTGGGACAGGGAATGGCGGCTACACCTTC.

The chain joins TRBV19 to TRBJ2-5, with D possibly TRBD1 on 6 matching bases. The V end was cut by 6 bases, the J end by 5 bases, with 25 bases between. The germline V gene encodes CDR1 LNHDA and CDR2 SQIVND (reference sequence). This CDR3 region has 17 residues. The CDR3 sequence: CASRNPGRGGAAETQYF. The CDR3 coding sequence is TGTGCCAGTAGAAACCCAGGCAGGGGCGGAGCGGCCGAGACCCAGTACTTC.

The chain joins TRBV19 to TRBJ1-2; TRBD1 might be the D (5 bases). CDR1 and CDR2 (germline): LNHDA, SQIVND (reference sequence). This CDR3 spans 17 amino acids. Trimming removed 5 bases at V and 3 bases at J, with 22 bases between. The CDR3 nucleotides read TGTGCCAGTAGTGTAGGACAAGGGTCCTCTTTGCACTATGGCTACACCTTC. Residues: CASSVGQGSSLHYGYTF.

This chain links TRBV10-3 with TRBJ2-7, with D possibly matching TRBD2 (5 bases). V was pared by 10 bases and J by 2 bases, with 15 bases between. The CDR3 is made up of 13 amino acids. CDR1 and CDR2 (germline): ENHRY, SYGVKD. DNA of the CDR3: TGTGCCACCCGGACTCCCTCTACCTACGAGCAGTACTTC. As protein: CATRTPSTYEQYF.

This clonotype was detected only a few times. The rearrangement uses TRBV24-1 and TRBJ1-3, with D perhaps TRBD1 (5 bases). Germline values: CDR1 KGHDR, CDR2 SFDVKD. The CDR3 loop spans 20 amino acids. V dropped 1 base and J dropped 0 bases, with 21 bases sitting between them. The CDR3 spells CATSDLRGLGLMGSGNTIYF. CDR3 nucleotides: TGTGCCACCAGTGATTTACGGGGCCTAGGCCTAATGGGCTCTGGAAACACCATATATTTT.

The genes are TRBV7-9 and TRBJ1-1; no firm D call. This CDR3 has 12 amino acids. The germline CDR1 and CDR2 sequences are SEHNR and FQNEAQ (reference sequence). V was trimmed by 5 bases and J by 6 bases, leaving 10 bases between them. The CDR3 region has the DNA TGTGCCAGCAGCCCCAGGAGCCCTGAAGCTTTCTTT. Translation: CASSPRSPEAFF.

The chain's CDR3 is CASSLVAGSVHTGELFF. CDR3 DNA sequence: TGTGCCAGCAGCTTAGTGGCCGGGAGCGTACACACCGGGGAGCTGTTTTTT. V and J are TRBV7-8 and TRBJ2-2; D might be TRBD2 (6 bases). The V end was cut by 1 base, the J end by 3 bases, with 15 bases between. CDR1 and CDR2 (germline): SGHVS, FQNEAQ. The CDR3 has 17 amino acids.

This clonotype was observed a handful of times. This rearrangement joins TRBV7-9 to TRBJ2-6; D uncertain. The germline V and J ends were trimmed by 3 bases and 0 bases, with 12 bases remaining between them. This CDR3 is built from 17 residues. Per the germline V gene, CDR1 is SEHNR and CDR2 is FQNEAQ (reference sequence). The CDR3 loop reads CASSLWQASSGANVLTF. The CDR3 coding sequence is TGTGCCAGCAGCTTGTGGCAGGCGAGCTCTGGGGCCAACGTCCTGACTTTC.

This clonotype was seen many times. This chain links TRBV6-6 with TRBJ1-6, with D perhaps TRBD1 (5 bases). CDR1 is MNHNY and CDR2 is SVGAGI in the germline V gene (reference sequence). This CDR3 comprises 13 residues. V shed 5 bases and J shed 10 bases, with 12 bases lying between them. The CDR3 spells CASSGGTHSPLHF. DNA of the CDR3: TGTGCCAGCAGTGGTGGGACCCACTCACCCCTCCACTTT.

This clonotype has a handful of counts. The V gene is TRBV20-1, the J gene TRBJ1-6; D gene uncertain. Trimming cost V 3 bases and J 1 base, with 13 bases left between them. The CDR3 spans 16 residues. The germline V gene has CDR1 DFQATT and CDR2 SNEGSKA (reference sequence). In nucleotides, the CDR3 is TGCAGTGCTAGTGTAGGGAGAGTGTCCTATAATTCACCCCTCCACTTT. Translated: CSASVGRVSYNSPLHF.

The chain joins TRBV20-1 to TRBJ1-4; tentatively, D is TRBD1 (6 bases). This CDR3 spans 14 amino acids. Trimming left V 6 bases short and J 1 base short, with 12 bases between. Germline V gene lookup returns CDR1 DFQATT and CDR2 SNEGSKA (reference sequence). CDR3 coding DNA: TGCAGTGCAGAGGGGGGGGGAACTAATGAAAAACTGTTTTTT. This gives the protein CSAEGGGTNEKLFF.

The CDR3 here is CASNVEARGEQYF. CDR3 coding DNA: TGTGCCAGCAATGTTGAGGCCCGGGGGGAGCAGTACTTC. The chain has TRBV2 and TRBJ2-7; tentative D call: TRBD2 (6 bases). The V end lost 7 bases, the J end lost 7 bases, and 17 bases lay between the germline ends. The germline gives CDR1 SNHLY, CDR2 FYNNEI. The CDR3 has 13 residues.

This clonotype showed up just once. The chain combines TRBV2 with TRBJ1-1; no clear D gene. The V end was cut by 3 bases, the J end by 6 bases, with 11 bases between. The germline V gene has CDR1 SNHLY and CDR2 FYNNEI. This CDR3 has 13 amino acids. The CDR3 DNA sequence: TGTGCCAGCAGTGACAGTTGGGTTCCTGAAGCTTTCTTT. Its translation is CASSDSWVPEAFF.

The chain joins TRBV7-2 to TRBJ1-2; TRBD1 matches 8 bases. Trimming took 2 bases from V and 8 from J; bases not matched to a gene: 7. This CDR3 is 14 amino acids long. CDR1 and CDR2 (germline): SGHTA, FQGNSA. CDR3 DNA: TGTGCCAGCAGCTTACCCGGACAGGGTGAAGGCTACACCTTC. This sequence encodes CASSLPGQGEGYTF.

The chain is built from TRBV5-4 and TRBJ1-5; D is perhaps TRBD1 (6 bases). The germline gives CDR1 SGHNT, CDR2 YYREEE (reference sequence). Trimming cost V 4 bases and J 2 bases, with 13 bases left between them. This CDR3 is built from 15 residues. CDR3 nucleotides: TGTGCCAGCAGCCAAACAGGGAGAGGCAATCAGCCCCAGCATTTT. Amino acid sequence: CASSQTGRGNQPQHF.

This rearrangement joins TRBV9 to TRBJ2-3; D unresolved. Germline assignment: CDR1 SGDLS and CDR2 YYNGEE. This CDR3 contains 12 residues. With 2 bases removed from V and 7 bases from J, the gap between germline ends came to 8 bases. The CDR3 coding sequence is TGTGCCAGCAGCGTTCGTGGAAATACGCAGTATTTT. It is translated as CASSVRGNTQYF.